Given below is one T cell receptor (beta chain) in context. An end of the junction differs from the germline gene, which may be a read error. This sample stems from a study of OX40 agonist ivuxolimab in advanced cancers. From germline, CDR1 is SNHLY and CDR2 FYNNEI. The CDR3 length is 11 residues. At baseline, cycle 4 day 1, and cycle 7 day 1, blood was sampled. Sequencing was performed with immunoSEQ multiplex PCR; in TCRdb, only in-frame clones are kept and a portion is missing. The sample has about 99,000 clones; roughly nine tenths are singletons. This TCR derives from an adult with an advanced solid tumor such as melanoma, head and neck, liver or kidney cancer. The source material was CD4+ or CD8+ T cells sorted from blood, sampled in a trial of the OX40 agonist ivuxolimab. This chain uses TRBV2 with TRBJ1-6; no definite D call. CDR3 protein: CASSYSSPLHF. CDR3 nucleotide sequence: TGTGCCAGCAGTTATAGTTCACCCCTCCACTTT. Together with reference TRBV2 and TRBJ1-6, the CDR3 gives the full variable domain: EPEVTQTPSHQVTQMGQEVILRCVPISNHLYFYWYRQILGQKVEFLVSFYNNEISEKSEIFDDQFSVERPDGSNFTLKIRSTKLEDSAMYFCASSYSSPLHFGNGTRLTVT.